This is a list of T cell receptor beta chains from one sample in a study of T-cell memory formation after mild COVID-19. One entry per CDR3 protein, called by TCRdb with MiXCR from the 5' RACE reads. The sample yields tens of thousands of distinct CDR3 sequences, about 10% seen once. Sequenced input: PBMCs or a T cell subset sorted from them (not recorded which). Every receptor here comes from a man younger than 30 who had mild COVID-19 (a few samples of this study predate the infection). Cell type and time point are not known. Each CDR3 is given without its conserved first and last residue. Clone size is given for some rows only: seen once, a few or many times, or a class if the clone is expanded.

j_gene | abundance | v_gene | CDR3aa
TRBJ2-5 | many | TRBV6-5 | ASSYFSGQETQY
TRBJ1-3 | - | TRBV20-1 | SAWYRDRERNTIY
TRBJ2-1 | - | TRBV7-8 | ASRPPIYRGSNEQF
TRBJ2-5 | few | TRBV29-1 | SVGTGDLETQY
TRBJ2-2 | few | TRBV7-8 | ASSGRQARNTGELF
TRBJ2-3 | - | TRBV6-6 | ASSFTGVPTDTQY
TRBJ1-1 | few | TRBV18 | ASSRNPGQVNTEAF
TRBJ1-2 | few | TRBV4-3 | ASSQEGGRSNYGYT
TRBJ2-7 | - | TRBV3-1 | ASSQEGVGEQY
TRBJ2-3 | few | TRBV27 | ASSFGGKPPDTQY
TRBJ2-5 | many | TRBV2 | ASSFTGETQY
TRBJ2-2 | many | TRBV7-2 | ASSLVGGPSVTAF
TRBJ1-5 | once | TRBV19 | ASRRGWTYSNQPQH
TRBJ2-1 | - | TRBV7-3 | ASGAGWRGEQF